This T cell receptor (beta chain) was captured in a study of cytomegalovirus exposure and HLA in healthy donors. While unrecorded immune exposures were likely, the donors were nominally healthy when sampled. PCR amplification relied on 60 Vbeta primers (plus 13 Jbeta primers). TCRdb's copy holds only in-frame clones and misses some; the assay was immunoSEQ multiplex PCR. This sample has about 55,000 clones, with 65% to 80% found just once. Regarding this clone: Its specificity is not known.

CDR3 size: 14 residues. V lost 2 bases and J lost 4; bases outside the gene matches: 4. In germline, CDR1 is ENHRY, CDR2 SYGVKD. Study-wide results and limits: Per published accounts, TCR beta sequences correctly predicted the HLA-A and HLA-B alleles of most subjects. Some segments of the V type, notably TRBV6-2 and TRBV6-3, were excluded as indistinguishable. HLA alleles showed associations with 15,000 to 20,000 TCR beta sequences in a later analysis, at a 0.05 false discovery rate.

The sequence was obtained from a female donor in good health and CMV-seronegative. The V call is TRBV10-3, the J call TRBJ1-2; 7 bases map to TRBD1. The sample consisted of PBMCs. This chain's CDR3 is CAISEDRDSYGYTF. The CDR3 DNA follows: TGTGCCATCAGTGAGGACAGGGATTCCTATGGCTACACCTTC.